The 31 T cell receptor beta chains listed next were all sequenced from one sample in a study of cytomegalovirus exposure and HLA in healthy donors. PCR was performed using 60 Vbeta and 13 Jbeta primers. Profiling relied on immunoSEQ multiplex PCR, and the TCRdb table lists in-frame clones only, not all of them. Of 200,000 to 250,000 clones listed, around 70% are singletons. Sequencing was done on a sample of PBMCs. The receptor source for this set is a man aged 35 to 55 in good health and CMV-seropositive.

The CDR3 bases are TGCGCCAGCAGTCCAACTGGAGGGGTGATCGCTGAAGCTTTCTTT. This gives the protein CASSPTGGVIAEAFF. The chain recombines TRBV10-2 with TRBJ1-1, with D tentatively TRBD1 (5 bases). CDR1 WSHSY and CDR2 SAAADI come from the germline V gene. This CDR3 is built from 15 residues. Trimming took 5 bases from V and 6 from J, leaving 19 bases between them.

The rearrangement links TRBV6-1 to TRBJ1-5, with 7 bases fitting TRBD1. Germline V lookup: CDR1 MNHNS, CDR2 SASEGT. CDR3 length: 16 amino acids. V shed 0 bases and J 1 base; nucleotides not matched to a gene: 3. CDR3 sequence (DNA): TGTGCCAGCAGTGAAGCGCCGGGACAGAGCAATCAGCCCCAGCATTTT. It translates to CASSEAPGQSNQPQHF.

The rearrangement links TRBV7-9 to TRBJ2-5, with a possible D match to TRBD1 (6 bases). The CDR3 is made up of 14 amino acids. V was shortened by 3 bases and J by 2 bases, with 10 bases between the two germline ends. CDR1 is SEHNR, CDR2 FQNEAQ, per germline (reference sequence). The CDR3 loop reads CASSLPGQQETQYF. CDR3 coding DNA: TGTGCCAGCAGCTTGCCGGGACAACAAGAGACCCAGTACTTC.

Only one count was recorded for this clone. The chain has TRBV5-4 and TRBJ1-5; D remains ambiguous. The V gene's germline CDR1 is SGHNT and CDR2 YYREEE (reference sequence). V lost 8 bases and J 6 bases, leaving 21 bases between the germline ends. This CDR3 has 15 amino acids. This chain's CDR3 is CASSDGLGDGQPQHF. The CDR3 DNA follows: TGTGCCAGTTCGGACGGTTTGGGAGATGGTCAGCCCCAGCATTTT.

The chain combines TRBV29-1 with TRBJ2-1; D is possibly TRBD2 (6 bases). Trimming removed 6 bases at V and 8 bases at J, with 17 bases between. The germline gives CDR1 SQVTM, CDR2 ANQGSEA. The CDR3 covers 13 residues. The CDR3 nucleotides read TGCAGCGTGGGCGGGGACCGCCGGGATGAGCAGTTCTTC. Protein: CSVGGDRRDEQFF.

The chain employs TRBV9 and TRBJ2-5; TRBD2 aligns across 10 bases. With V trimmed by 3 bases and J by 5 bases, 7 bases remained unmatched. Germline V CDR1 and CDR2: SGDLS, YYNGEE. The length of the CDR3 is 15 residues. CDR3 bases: TGTGCCAGCAGCGAGGGACTAGCGTTCGCGGAGACCCAGTACTTC. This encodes CASSEGLAFAETQYF.

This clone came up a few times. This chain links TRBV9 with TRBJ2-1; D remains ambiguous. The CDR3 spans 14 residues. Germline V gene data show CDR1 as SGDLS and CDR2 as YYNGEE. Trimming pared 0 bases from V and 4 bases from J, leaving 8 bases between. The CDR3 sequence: CASSVDQTYNEQFF. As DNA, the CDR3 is TGTGCCAGCAGCGTAGATCAGACATACAATGAGCAGTTCTTC.

In nucleotides, the CDR3 is TGTGCCAGCAGCACGAGACGGGGACTAGCAACCAATGAGCAGTTCTTC. This translates into CASSTRRGLATNEQFF. V gene TRBV21-1 combines with J gene TRBJ2-1; the table's TRBD2 call for D was not verified on the DNA. TRBV21-1 is a pseudogene. The CDR3 has 16 residues.

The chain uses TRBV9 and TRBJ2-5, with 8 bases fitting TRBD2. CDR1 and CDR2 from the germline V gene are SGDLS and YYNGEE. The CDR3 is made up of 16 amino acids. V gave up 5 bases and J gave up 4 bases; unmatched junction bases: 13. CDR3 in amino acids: CASSAGGLAGRETQYF. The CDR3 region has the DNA TGTGCCAGCAGTGCCGGTGGACTAGCTGGGCGAGAGACCCAGTACTTC.

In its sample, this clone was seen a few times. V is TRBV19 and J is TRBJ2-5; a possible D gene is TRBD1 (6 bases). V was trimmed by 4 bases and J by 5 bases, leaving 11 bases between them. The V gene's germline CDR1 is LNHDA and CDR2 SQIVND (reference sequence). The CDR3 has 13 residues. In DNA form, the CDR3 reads TGTGCCAGTAGTACCGGACAGTTGGAGACCCAGTACTTC. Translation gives CASSTGQLETQYF.

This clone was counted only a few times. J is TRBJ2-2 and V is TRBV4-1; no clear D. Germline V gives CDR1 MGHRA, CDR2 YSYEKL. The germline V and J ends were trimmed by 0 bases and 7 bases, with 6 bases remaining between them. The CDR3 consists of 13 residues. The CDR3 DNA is TGCGCCAGCAGCCAAGATCACGGCGGGGAGCTGTTTTTT. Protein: CASSQDHGGELFF.

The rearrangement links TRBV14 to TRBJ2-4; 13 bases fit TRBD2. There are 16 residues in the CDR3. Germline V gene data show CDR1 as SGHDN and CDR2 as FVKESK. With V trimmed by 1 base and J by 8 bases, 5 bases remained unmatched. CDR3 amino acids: CASSQGLAGGWDIQYF. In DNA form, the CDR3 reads TGTGCCAGCAGCCAAGGACTAGCGGGGGGATGGGACATTCAGTACTTC. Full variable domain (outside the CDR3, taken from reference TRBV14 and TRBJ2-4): EAGVTQFPSHSVIEKGQTVTLRCDPISGHDNLYWYRRVMGKEIKFLLHFVKESKQDESGMPNNRFLAERTGGTYSTLKVQPAELEDSGVYFCASSQGLAGGWDIQYFGAGTRLSVL.

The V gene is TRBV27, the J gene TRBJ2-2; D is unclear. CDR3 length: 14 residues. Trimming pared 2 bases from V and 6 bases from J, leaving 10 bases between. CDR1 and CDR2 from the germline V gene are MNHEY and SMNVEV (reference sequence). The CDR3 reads CASSLRPASGELFF. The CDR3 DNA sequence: TGTGCCAGCAGTTTACGCCCCGCGTCCGGGGAGCTGTTTTTT.

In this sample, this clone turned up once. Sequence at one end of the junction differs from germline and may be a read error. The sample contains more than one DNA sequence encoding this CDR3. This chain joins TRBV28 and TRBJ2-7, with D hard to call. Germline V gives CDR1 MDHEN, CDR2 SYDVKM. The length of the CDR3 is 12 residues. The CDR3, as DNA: TGCGCCAGCAGTTCTAGCTCCTACGAGCAGTACTTC. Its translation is CASSSSSYEQYF.

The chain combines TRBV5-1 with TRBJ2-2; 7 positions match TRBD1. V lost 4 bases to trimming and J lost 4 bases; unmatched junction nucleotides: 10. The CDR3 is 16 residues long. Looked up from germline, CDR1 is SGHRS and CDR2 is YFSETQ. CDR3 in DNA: TGCGCCAGCAGCCCTGGGGGCAGGGGGACCACCGGGGAGCTGTTTTTT. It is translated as CASSPGGRGTTGELFF.

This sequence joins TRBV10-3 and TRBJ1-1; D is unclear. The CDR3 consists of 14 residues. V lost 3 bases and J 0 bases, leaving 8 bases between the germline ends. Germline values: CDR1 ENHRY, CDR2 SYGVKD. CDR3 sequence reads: CAISDWAMNTEAFF. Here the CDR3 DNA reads TGTGCCATCAGTGATTGGGCTATGAACACTGAAGCTTTCTTT.

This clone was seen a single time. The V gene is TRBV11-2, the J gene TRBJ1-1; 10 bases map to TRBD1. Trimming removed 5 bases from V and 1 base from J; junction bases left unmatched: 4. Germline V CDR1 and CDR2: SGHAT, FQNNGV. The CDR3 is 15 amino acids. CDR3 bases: TGTGCCAGCAGCCCCCGGACAGGGGGGAACACTGAAGCTTTCTTT. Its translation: CASSPRTGGNTEAFF.

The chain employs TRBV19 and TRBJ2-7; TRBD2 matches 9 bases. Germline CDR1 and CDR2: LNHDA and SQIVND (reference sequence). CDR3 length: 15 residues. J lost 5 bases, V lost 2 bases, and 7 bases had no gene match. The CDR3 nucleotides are TGTGCCAGTAGTATAATGGCGGGGGGGCGCGACGAGCAGTACTTC. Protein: CASSIMAGGRDEQYF. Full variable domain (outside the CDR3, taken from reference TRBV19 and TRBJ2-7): DGGITQSPKYLFRKEGQNVTLSCEQNLNHDAMYWYRQDPGQGLRLIYYSQIVNDFQKGDIAEGYSVSREKKESFPLTVTSAQKNPTAFYLCASSIMAGGRDEQYFGPGTRLTVT.

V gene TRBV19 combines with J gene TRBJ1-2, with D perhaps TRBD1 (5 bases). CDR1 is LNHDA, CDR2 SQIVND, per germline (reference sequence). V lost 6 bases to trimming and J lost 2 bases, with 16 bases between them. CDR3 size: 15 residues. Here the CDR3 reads CASRGTGTLNYGYTF. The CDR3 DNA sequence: TGTGCCAGTAGAGGTACGGGGACTCTCAACTATGGCTACACCTTC.

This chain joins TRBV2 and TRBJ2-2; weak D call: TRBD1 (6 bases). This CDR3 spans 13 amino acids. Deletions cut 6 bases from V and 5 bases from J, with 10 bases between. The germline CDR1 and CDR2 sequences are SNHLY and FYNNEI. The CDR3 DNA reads TGTGCCAGCAGACAGGGAATGACCGGGGAGCTGTTTTTT. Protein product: CASRQGMTGELFF. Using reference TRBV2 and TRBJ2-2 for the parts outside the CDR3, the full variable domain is EPEVTQTPSHQVTQMGQEVILRCVPISNHLYFYWYRQILGQKVEFLVSFYNNEISEKSEIFDDQFSVERPDGSNFTLKIRSTKLEDSAMYFCASRQGMTGELFFGEGSRLTVL.

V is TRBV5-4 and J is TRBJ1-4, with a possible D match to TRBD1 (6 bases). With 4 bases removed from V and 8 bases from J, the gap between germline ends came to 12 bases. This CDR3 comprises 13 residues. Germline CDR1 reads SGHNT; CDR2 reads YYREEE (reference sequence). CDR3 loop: CASSITGQEKLFF. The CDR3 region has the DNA TGTGCCAGCAGCATAACAGGGCAGGAAAAACTGTTTTTT.

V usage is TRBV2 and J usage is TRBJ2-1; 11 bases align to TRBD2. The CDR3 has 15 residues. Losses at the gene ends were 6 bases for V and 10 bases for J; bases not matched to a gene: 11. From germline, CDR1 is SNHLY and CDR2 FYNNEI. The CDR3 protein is CASSLLAGAPMEQFF. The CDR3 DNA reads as TGTGCCAGCAGCCTACTAGCGGGGGCCCCAATGGAGCAGTTCTTC.

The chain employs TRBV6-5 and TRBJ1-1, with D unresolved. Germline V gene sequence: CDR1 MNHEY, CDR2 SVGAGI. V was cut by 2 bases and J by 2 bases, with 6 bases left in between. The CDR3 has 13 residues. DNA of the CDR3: TGTGCCAGCAGTTACGGTAGAAACACTGAAGCTTTCTTT. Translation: CASSYGRNTEAFF.

CDR3 region: CASSQPGTGWRNTIYF. DNA of the CDR3: TGCGCCAGCAGCCAACCCGGGACAGGGTGGAGAAACACCATATATTTT. This chain joins TRBV4-1 and TRBJ1-3; the match to TRBD1 covers 9 bases. Germline V CDR1 and CDR2: MGHRA, YSYEKL. The V segment lost 2 bases and the J segment 5 bases; nucleotides outside the gene matches: 7. The CDR3 runs to 16 residues.

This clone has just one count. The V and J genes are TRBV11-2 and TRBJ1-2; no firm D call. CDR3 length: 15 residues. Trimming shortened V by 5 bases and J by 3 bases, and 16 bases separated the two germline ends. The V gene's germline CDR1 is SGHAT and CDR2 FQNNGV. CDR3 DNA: TGTGCCAGCAGCCCGAGAAGTCGAGCGGACTATGGCTACACCTTC. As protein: CASSPRSRADYGYTF.

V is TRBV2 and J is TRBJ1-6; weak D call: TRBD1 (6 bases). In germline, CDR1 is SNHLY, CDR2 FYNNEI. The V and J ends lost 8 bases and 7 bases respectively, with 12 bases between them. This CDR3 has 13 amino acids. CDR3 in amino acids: CASGGRGNSPLHF. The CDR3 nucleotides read TGTGCCAGCGGGGGAAGGGGGAATTCACCCCTCCACTTT.

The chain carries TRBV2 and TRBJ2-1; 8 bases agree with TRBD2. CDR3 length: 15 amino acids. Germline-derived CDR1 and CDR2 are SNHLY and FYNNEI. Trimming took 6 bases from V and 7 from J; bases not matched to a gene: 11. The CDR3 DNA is TGTGCCAGCAGACCAAACCGGGGGGGAATGAATGAGCAGTTCTTC. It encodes CASRPNRGGMNEQFF.

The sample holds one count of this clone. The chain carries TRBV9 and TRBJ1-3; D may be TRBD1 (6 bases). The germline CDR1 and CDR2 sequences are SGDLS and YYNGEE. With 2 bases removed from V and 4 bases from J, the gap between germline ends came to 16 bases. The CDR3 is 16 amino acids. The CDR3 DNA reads TGTGCCAGCAGCGTCCAGTCGGGGGGGGCAGGAAACACCATATATTTT. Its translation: CASSVQSGGAGNTIYF.

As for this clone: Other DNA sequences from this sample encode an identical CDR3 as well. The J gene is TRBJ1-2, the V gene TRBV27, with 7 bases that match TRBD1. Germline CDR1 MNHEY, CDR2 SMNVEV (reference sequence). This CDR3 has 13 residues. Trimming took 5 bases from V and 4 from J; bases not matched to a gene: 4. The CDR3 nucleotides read TGTGCCAGCAGTCTCCGGGACAGCTATGGCTACACCTTC. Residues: CASSLRDSYGYTF.

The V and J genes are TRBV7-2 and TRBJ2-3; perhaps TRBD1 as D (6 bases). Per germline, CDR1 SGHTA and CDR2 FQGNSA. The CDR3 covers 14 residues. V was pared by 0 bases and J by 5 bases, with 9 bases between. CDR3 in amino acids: CASSLALGGDTQYF. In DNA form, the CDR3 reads TGTGCCAGCAGCTTAGCTCTAGGGGGAGATACGCAGTATTTT. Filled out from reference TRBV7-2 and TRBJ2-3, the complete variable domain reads GAGVSQSPSNKVTEKGKDVELRCDPISGHTALYWYRQSLGQGLEFLIYFQGNSAPDKSGLPSDRFSAERTGGSVSTLTIQRTQQEDSAVYLCASSLALGGDTQYFGPGTRLTVL.

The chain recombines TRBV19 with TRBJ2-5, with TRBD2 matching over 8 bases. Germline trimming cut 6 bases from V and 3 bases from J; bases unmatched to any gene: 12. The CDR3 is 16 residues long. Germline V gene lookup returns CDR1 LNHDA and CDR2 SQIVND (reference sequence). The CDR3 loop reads CASSLGGAGGEETQYF. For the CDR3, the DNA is TGTGCCAGTAGCCTGGGGGGGGCGGGGGGCGAAGAGACCCAGTACTTC.